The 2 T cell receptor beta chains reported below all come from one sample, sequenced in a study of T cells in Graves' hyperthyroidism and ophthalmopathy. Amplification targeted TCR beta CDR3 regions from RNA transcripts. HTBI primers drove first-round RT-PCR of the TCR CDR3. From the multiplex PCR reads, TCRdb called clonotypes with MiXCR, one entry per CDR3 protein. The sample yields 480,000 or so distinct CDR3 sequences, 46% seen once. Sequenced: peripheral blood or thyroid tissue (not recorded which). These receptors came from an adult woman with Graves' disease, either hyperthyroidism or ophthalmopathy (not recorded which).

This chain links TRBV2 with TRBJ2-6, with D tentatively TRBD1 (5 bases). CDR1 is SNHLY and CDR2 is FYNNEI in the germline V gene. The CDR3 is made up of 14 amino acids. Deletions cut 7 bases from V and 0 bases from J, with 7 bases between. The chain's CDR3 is CASTGFSGANVLTF. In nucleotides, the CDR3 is TGTGCCAGCACAGGGTTCTCTGGGGCCAACGTCCTGACTTTC.

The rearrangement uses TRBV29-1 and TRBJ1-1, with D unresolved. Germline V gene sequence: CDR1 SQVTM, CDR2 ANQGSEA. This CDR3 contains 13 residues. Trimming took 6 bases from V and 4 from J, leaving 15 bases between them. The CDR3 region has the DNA TGCAGCGTGGAACGGAGACTGGTCACTGAAGCTTTCTTT. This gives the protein CSVERRLVTEAFF.